Below, 11 T cell receptor beta chains from the same sample are listed, as sequenced in a study of cytomegalovirus exposure and HLA in healthy donors (dated by TCRdb to about 2017). To prepare the library, the immunoSEQ multiplex PCR assay was applied. For the multiplex PCR, a mixture combining 60 forward primers for TCR Vbeta segments and 13 reverse primers for TCR Jbeta segments was used. Not all clones reach the TCRdb copy of this immuneACCESS table, which keeps in-frame sequences only. Checked studies attribute under half of the gap to unresolved V genes and leave the rest unexplained. The sample table records approximately 160,000 clones; 77% of these occur just once. The ten most abundant clones make up about 1.5% of the sample. The specimen was PBMCs. Source of these receptors: a woman under 40 in good health and CMV-seronegative.

The chain has TRBV5-1 and TRBJ2-5; perhaps TRBD1 as D (6 bases). Trimming removed 4 bases at V and 5 bases at J, with 15 bases between. Looked up from germline, CDR1 is SGHRS and CDR2 is YFSETQ. This CDR3 is built from 14 residues. The CDR3 DNA follows: TGCGCCAGCAGCGGGGGCCGATTTTTGGAGACCCAGTACTTC. It specifies CASSGGRFLETQYF.

The rearrangement links TRBV7-8 to TRBJ1-4; 9 bases are a match to TRBD1. After removal of 5 bases from V and 4 bases from J, the junction contained 8 bases not matched to a gene. This CDR3 comprises 16 residues. Per the germline V gene, CDR1 is SGHVS and CDR2 is FQNEAQ. The CDR3, as DNA: TGTGCCAGCAGCAATTACAGGGGGCGTTATAATGAAAAACTGTTTTTT. This encodes CASSNYRGRYNEKLFF.

V gene TRBV18 combines with J gene TRBJ2-7; D uncertain. The germline CDR1 and CDR2 sequences are KGHSH and LQKENI. CDR3 length equals 13 residues. Trimming pared 5 bases from V and 2 bases from J, leaving 10 bases between. This chain's CDR3 is CASSEQVAYEQYF. DNA of the CDR3: TGTGCCAGCTCAGAGCAGGTTGCCTACGAGCAGTACTTC.

A note on this clone: An end of the junction differs from the germline gene, which may be a read error. The chain is built from TRBV5-4 and TRBJ2-1; 8 bases match TRBD2. CDR1 SGHNT and CDR2 YYREEE come from the germline V gene (reference sequence). The CDR3 is made up of 13 amino acids. CDR3 bases: TGTGCCAGCAGCTTGGACGGCGGGACTAGTTCGGTCTTC. It specifies CASSLDGGTSSVF. Looking up the rest from reference TRBV5-4 and TRBJ2-1 gives the full variable domain: ETGVTQSPTHLIKTRGQQVTLRCSSQSGHNTVSWYQQALGQGPQFIFQYYREEENGRGNFPPRFSGLQFPNYSSELNVNALELDDSALYLCASSLDGGTSSVFGPGTRLTVL.

The rearrangement joins TRBV5-1 to TRBJ2-5, with 10 bases fitting TRBD1. In germline, CDR1 is SGHRS, CDR2 YFSETQ. The J segment lost 5 bases and the V segment lost 4 bases, leaving 11 bases of the junction unmatched. The CDR3 extends over 16 amino acids. The CDR3 loop is CASSPDPGTGAETQYF. In nucleotides, the CDR3 is TGCGCCAGCAGCCCCGACCCCGGGACAGGGGCTGAGACCCAGTACTTC.

This clone has more than one count but fewer than ten. The CDR3 DNA reads TGCGCCAGCAGTCCCCATGGCACAGATACGCAGTATTTT. Its translation: CASSPHGTDTQYF. The chain joins TRBV5-1 to TRBJ2-3; D call uncertain. Germline lookup yields CDR1 SGHRS and CDR2 YFSETQ. This CDR3 region has 13 residues. The V end lost 5 bases, the J end lost 1 base, and 8 bases lay between the germline ends.

V and J are TRBV5-8 and TRBJ1-5; D gene ambiguous. The CDR3 is 16 residues long. V lost 1 base and J 1 base, leaving 12 bases between the germline ends. The V gene's germline CDR1 is SGHTS and CDR2 YDEGEE. As DNA, the CDR3 is TGTGCCAGCAGCTTGCGTCCGGGTTCAAGCAATCAGCCCCAGCATTTT. Residues: CASSLRPGSSNQPQHF.

The gene calls are TRBV5-1 and TRBJ2-3; D might be TRBD1 (5 bases). Looked up from germline, CDR1 is SGHRS and CDR2 is YFSETQ. Deletions cut 0 bases from V and 1 base from J, with 12 bases between. The CDR3 is 16 residues long. The CDR3 nucleotides read TGCGCCAGCAGCTTGGCCGGCAGGGTAGGCACAGATACGCAGTATTTT. Amino acid sequence: CASSLAGRVGTDTQYF.

The chain uses TRBV5-1 and TRBJ2-2; D not resolved. In germline, CDR1 is SGHRS, CDR2 YFSETQ. Trimming removed 4 bases from V and 1 base from J, with 11 bases in between. The CDR3 totals 15 residues. This chain's CDR3 is CASSTPALNTGELFF. The CDR3 DNA follows: TGCGCCAGCAGCACACCTGCCCTGAACACCGGGGAGCTGTTTTTT. The entire variable domain, with the rest obtained from reference TRBV5-1 and TRBJ2-2, is as follows: KAGVTQTPRYLIKTRGQQVTLSCSPISGHRSVSWYQQTPGQGLQFLFEYFSETQRNKGNFPGRFSGRQFSNSRSEMNVSTLELGDSALYLCASSTPALNTGELFFGEGSRLTVL.

J is TRBJ2-7 and V is TRBV27, with TRBD2 matching 10 bases. Germline V lookup: CDR1 MNHEY, CDR2 SMNVEV (reference sequence). This CDR3 has 17 amino acids. J gave up 2 bases and V 6 bases, and 13 bases lay outside the gene matches. This chain's CDR3 is CASRKSGLAYEAYEQYF. In DNA form, the CDR3 reads TGTGCCAGCAGAAAATCGGGACTAGCGTACGAGGCCTACGAGCAGTACTTC.

The chain couples TRBV28 to TRBJ1-4, with 10 bases that match TRBD1. Per germline, CDR1 MDHEN and CDR2 SYDVKM. J lost 11 bases, V lost 1 base, and 4 bases had no gene match. This CDR3 region has 14 residues. Written as DNA, the CDR3 is TGTGCCAGCAGTTTATCCGTGGGACAGGGGAAACTGTTTTTT. This encodes CASSLSVGQGKLFF.